The clone carrying this TCR beta chain was observed a handful of times. The antigen is not known. From fresh peripheral blood, 8 to 10 ml in volume, the PBMCs were obtained. This sample stems from a study of Graves' ophthalmopathy and Graves' hyperthyroidism. Overall study: No treatment had been given when peripheral blood was collected at initial diagnosis.

Transcripts of RNA were the source for amplifying TCR beta CDR3 regions. In the first round, RT-PCR was carried out with HTBI primers, and a multiplex PCR formed the second round. TCRdb reanalysed the multiplex PCR reads using MiXCR and keeps one entry per CDR3 protein. This table holds about 620,000 distinct CDR3 sequences, about a fifth found once. Study-level findings and limits: Most thyroid clonotypes expanded beyond 0.001 frequency were also found in blood.

Material for sequencing was peripheral blood. This TCR was sampled from a woman aged 18-29 years with stable Graves' hyperthyroidism. Some clones in this sample may be carry-over from other donors' samples.

In DNA form, the CDR3 reads TGCGCCAGCAGCTCTCAATGGACAGGGCACGCTTTCTTT. It yields the protein CASSSQWTGHAFF. The chain uses TRBV5-1 and TRBJ1-1, with 8 bases matching TRBD1. The germline V gene encodes CDR1 SGHRS and CDR2 YFSETQ. The CDR3 is 13 amino acids. The V gene end was trimmed by 3 bases and the J gene end by 11 bases; junction bases not matched to a gene: 9.